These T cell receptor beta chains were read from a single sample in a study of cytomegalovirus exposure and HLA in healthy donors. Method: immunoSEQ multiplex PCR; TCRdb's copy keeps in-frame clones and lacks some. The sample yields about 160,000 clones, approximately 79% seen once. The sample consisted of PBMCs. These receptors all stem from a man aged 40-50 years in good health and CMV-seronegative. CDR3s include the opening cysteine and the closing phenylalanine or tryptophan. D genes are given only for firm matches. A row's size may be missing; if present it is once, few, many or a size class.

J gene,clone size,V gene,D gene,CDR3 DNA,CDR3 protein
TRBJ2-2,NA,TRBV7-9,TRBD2,TGTGCCAGCAGCTTACTCGCGGGGGGTACCGGGGAGCTGTTTTTT,CASSLLAGGTGELFF
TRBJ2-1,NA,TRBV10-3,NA,TGTGCCATCAGTGAGTCGCCCGGGGATGAGCAGTTCTTC,CAISESPGDEQFF
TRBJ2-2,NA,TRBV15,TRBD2,TGTGCCACCAGCAGTAGCGGGGGTAACACCGGGGAGCTGTTTTTT,CATSSSGGNTGELFF
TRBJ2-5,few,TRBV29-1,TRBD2,TGCAGCGTGCTAACGCGGGGGGCAGAGACCCAGTACTTC,CSVLTRGAETQYF
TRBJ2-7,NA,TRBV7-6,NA,TGTGCCAGCAGCGCGAGCAGGGTCGGGGAGCAGTACTTC,CASSASRVGEQYF
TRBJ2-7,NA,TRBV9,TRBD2,TGTGCCAGCAGCGCTAGCGGGGGATGGGGGTACGAGCAGTACTTC,CASSASGGWGYEQYF
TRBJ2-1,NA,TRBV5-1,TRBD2,TGCGCCAGCAGCGGAATCTCCGTTACTAGCGGGAGAGACTACAATGAACAGTTCTTC,CASSGISVTSGRDYNEQFF
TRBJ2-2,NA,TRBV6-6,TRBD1,TGTGCCAGCAGGCGACAGGGACCCGGGGAGCTGTTTTTT,CASRRQGPGELFF
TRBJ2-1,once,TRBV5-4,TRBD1,TGTGCCAGCAGCTGGGACAGGGGGGGCGGGCAGTTCTTC,CASSWDRGGGQFF
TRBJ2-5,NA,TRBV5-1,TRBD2,TGCGCCAGCGAGGGGCGGGGTAGCGGGAAGAGGGGGGGTAAGGAGACCCAGTACTTC,CASEGRGSGKRGGKETQYF
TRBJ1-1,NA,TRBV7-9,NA,TGTTCCAGCAGCTTATCGTCTCATGGCGCAGGTGCAAAAGGGGCTGAAGCTTTCTTT,CSSSLSSHGAGAKGAEAFF
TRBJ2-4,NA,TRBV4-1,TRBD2,TGCGCCAGCAGCCAAGGACCCCGGGAGGGAATTGGAAACATTCAGTACTTC,CASSQGPREGIGNIQYF
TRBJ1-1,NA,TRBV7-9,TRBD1,TGTTCCAGCAGCTCAACTCGTTCGGGTACAGGGGGCAAAGCTTTCTTT,CSSSSTRSGTGGKAFF
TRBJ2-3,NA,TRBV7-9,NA,TGTGCCAGCAGCTTAAAACAGGGCATAACAGATACGCAGTATTTT,CASSLKQGITDTQYF
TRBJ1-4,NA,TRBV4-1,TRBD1,TGCGCCAGCAGCGTCCTGAGGGGGCTAAATGAAAAACTGTTTTTT,CASSVLRGLNEKLFF
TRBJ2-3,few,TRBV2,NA,TGTGCCAGCTCTTTAGCGGGCACAGATACGCAGTATTTT,CASSLAGTDTQYF
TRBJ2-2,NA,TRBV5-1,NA,TGCGCCAGCAGCTTGGGAGGGAACACCGGGGAGCTGTTTTTT,CASSLGGNTGELFF
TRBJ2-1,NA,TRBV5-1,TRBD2,TGCGCCAGCAGCTTAGTTTCCATCCGGCGGGAGTTTTTGAGAGATGAGCAGTTCTTC,CASSLVSIRREFLRDEQFF
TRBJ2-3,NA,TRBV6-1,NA,TGTGCCAGCAGTGTTGGGGGCGCATCAGATACGCAGTATTTT,CASSVGGASDTQYF
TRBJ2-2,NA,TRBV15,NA,TGTGCCACCAGCTACCGTGAGGGATCTGCGTTCAACACCGGGGAGCTGTTTTTT,CATSYREGSAFNTGELFF
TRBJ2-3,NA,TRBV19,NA,TGTGCCAGTAGTATACCGGGAAGGACAGATACGCAGTATTTT,CASSIPGRTDTQYF
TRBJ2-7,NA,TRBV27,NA,TGTGCCAGCAGTTTAGGGCTAATCGGTGGCTACGAGCAGTACTTC,CASSLGLIGGYEQYF
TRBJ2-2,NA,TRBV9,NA,TGTGCCAGCAGCGGGGGGCTCACCGGGGAGCTGTTTTTT,CASSGGLTGELFF
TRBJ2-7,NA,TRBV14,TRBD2,TGTGCCAGCAGCCGGGGACTAGAAGGCGAGCAGTACTTC,CASSRGLEGEQYF
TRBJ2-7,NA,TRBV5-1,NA,TGCGCCAGCAGCTTGACAGGCTTATACGAGCAGTACTTC,CASSLTGLYEQYF
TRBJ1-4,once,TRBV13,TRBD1,TGTGCCAGCAGCAGGCGGGACAGCCAAACCCGTGAAAAACTGTTTTTT,CASSRRDSQTREKLFF
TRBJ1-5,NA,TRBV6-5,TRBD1,TGTGCCAGCAGAATGACAGGGGATCATCAGCCCCAGCATTTT,CASRMTGDHQPQHF
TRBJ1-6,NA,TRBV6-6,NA,TGTGCCAGCAGTTACGCAGGGAATTCACCCCTCCACTTT,CASSYAGNSPLHF
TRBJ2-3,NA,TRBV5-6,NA,TGTGCCAGCAGCACGATCCCGGGAAGCAATTCTAATACGCAGTATTTT,CASSTIPGSNSNTQYF
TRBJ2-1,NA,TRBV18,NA,TGTGCCAGCTCACCACTTTCCCCCCCTAATGAGCAGTTCTTC,CASSPLSPPNEQFF
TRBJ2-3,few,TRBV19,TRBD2,TGTGCCAGTAGTACAGGGACTACCTACACAGATACGCAGTATTTT,CASSTGTTYTDTQYF
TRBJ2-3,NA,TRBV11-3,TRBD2,TGTGCCAGCAGCAGCGGGGGCCCGAATACGCAGTATTTT,CASSSGGPNTQYF
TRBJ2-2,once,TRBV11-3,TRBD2,TGTGCCAACGGGAAGCGGGAGGGCCGCGGGGAGCTGTTTTTT,CANGKREGRGELFF